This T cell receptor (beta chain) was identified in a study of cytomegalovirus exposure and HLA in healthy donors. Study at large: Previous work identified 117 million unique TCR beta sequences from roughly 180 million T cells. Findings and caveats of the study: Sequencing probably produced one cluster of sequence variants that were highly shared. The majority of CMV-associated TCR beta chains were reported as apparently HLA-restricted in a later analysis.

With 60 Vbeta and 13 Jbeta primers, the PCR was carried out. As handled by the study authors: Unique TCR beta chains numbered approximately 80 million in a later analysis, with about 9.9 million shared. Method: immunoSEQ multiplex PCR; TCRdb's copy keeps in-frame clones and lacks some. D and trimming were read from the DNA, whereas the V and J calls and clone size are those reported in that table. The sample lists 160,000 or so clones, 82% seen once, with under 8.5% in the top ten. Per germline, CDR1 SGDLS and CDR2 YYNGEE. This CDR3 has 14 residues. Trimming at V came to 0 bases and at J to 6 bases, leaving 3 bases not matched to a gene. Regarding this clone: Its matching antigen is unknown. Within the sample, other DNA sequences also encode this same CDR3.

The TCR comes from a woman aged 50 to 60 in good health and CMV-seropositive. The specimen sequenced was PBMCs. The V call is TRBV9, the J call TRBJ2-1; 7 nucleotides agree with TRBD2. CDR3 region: CASSVGGGINEQFF. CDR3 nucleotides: TGTGCCAGCAGCGTAGGGGGAGGGATCAATGAGCAGTTCTTC.